The T cell receptor beta chain under discussion was sequenced for a study of response to subunit inactivated influenza vaccine. With 6 bases removed from V and 1 base from J, the gap between germline ends came to 13 bases. This CDR3 region has 14 residues. CDR1 and CDR2 (germline): MNHEY, SVGEGT. This clonotype was detected a few times. Each CDR3 protein is one row after TCRdb ran MiXCR on the RT-PCR reads. The sample contains 650,000 to 800,000 distinct CDR3 sequences, approximately 18% of which appear only once. The sequence came from a man aged 50 to 59 who received an inactivated influenza vaccine. This chain links TRBV6-2 or TRBV6-3 with TRBJ2-7, with D possibly being TRBD1 (7 bases). The source was PBMCs from blood, collected 5 days after vaccination. CDR3 residues: CASSPTGRSYEQYF. In DNA, the CDR3 is TGTGCCAGCAGCCCGACAGGGAGGTCCTACGAGCAGTACTTC.